This TCR beta chain stems from a study of long-term antiretroviral therapy in people with HIV. General study points: ART-treated samples gained diversity yet remained below transplant donor controls.

Comment on this clone: Its antigen is as yet unknown.

Run at survey level, the immunoSEQ assay was version v3.0. The protocol was immunoSEQ multiplex PCR, while the TCRdb copy is restricted to in-frame clones and leaves out a portion. The data contain fewer than 35,000 clones, about four fifths of them singletons. The TCR originated in a man younger than 35 with HIV. This specimen was unsorted PBMCs, taken 0.4 years before starting antiretroviral therapy.

Written as DNA, the CDR3 is TGTGCCAGCAGCAAAGGGGGACAGGGTTACGAGCAGTACTTC. Translating it yields CASSKGGQGYEQYF. V is TRBV21-1 and J is TRBJ2-7; the tabulated D call, TRBD1, remains unverified against the DNA. TRBV21-1 constitutes a pseudogene. The CDR3 loop spans 14 amino acids.